Sequencing of this T cell receptor (beta chain) was carried out in a study of OX40 agonist ivuxolimab in advanced cancers. About the study: Partial responses were achieved by three patients: one hepatocellular carcinoma, two cutaneous melanoma. Study observations and caveats: Clones of CD4+ and CD8+ blood T cells grew by week 6 at doses of 0.1 to 3.0 mg/kg.

This clone was picked up a small number of times. Its matching antigen is unknown. The data were produced by immunoSEQ multiplex PCR, yet TCRdb's version contains in-frame clones alone and is incomplete. In the table there are roughly 39,000 clones, more than 70% of which are singletons. This CDR3 comprises 13 residues. Germline V gene data show CDR1 as SNHLY and CDR2 as FYNNEI. V dropped 6 bases and J dropped 2; count of bases not matched to a gene: 0. The chain recombines TRBV2 with TRBJ2-7; TRBD1 aligns across 11 bases. The clonotype originates from an adult with an advanced solid tumor such as melanoma, head and neck, liver or kidney cancer. The specimen was CD4+ or CD8+ T cells sorted from blood, collected in a trial of the OX40 agonist ivuxolimab. The CDR3, as DNA: TGTGCCAGCAGGGGACAGGGGGCCTACGAGCAGTACTTC. Translated, it gives CASRGQGAYEQYF.